Each of the 31 T cell receptor beta chains below was sequenced from the same sample in a study of T-cell reconstitution after alpha-beta-depleted transplantation in children. The TCRbeta library was prepared with unique molecular identifiers. TCRdb processed the PCR reads anew with MiXCR; each CDR3 protein has one entry. The profile covers about 460,000 distinct CDR3 sequences, with around 13% appearing a single time and under 7% taken by the ten largest. The sequences come from PBMCs from the stem cell graft donor, collected from the stem cell graft. These receptors all stem from a human donor who donated a stem cell graft to a child with combined immunodeficiency.

This clonotype was observed a handful of times. V gene TRBV23-1 combines with J gene TRBJ2-2, with TRBD1 matching 10 bases. TRBV23-1 is designated an ORF whose function remains uncertain. Trimming removed 4 bases from V and 0 bases from J; junction bases left unmatched: 5. The CDR3 contains 17 residues. Here the CDR3 DNA reads TGCGCCAGCAGTCTCTCCGACAGGGGGCCGAACACCGGGGAGCTGTTTTTT. This codes for CASSLSDRGPNTGELFF.

The genes are TRBV2 and TRBJ2-3; D call uncertain. CDR3 length: 14 amino acids. Germline values: CDR1 SNHLY, CDR2 FYNNEI. Deletions cut 2 bases from V and 0 bases from J, with 6 bases between. This chain's CDR3 is CASSERSSTDTQYF. For the CDR3, the DNA is TGTGCCAGCAGTGAAAGGAGTAGCACAGATACGCAGTATTTT. The variable domain in full, with the rest retrieved from reference TRBV2 and TRBJ2-3, is EPEVTQTPSHQVTQMGQEVILRCVPISNHLYFYWYRQILGQKVEFLVSFYNNEISEKSEIFDDQFSVERPDGSNFTLKIRSTKLEDSAMYFCASSERSSTDTQYFGPGTRLTVL.

The chain joins TRBV6-2 or TRBV6-3 to TRBJ2-6; 7 bases agree with TRBD1. CDR1 MNHEY and CDR2 SVGEGT come from the germline V gene. V was pared by 6 bases and J by 0 bases, with 2 bases of the junction left unmatched. The CDR3 length is 15 residues. CDR3 loop: CASRKGASGANVLTF. The CDR3 nucleotides are TGTGCCAGCAGGAAGGGGGCCTCTGGGGCCAACGTCCTGACTTTC.

This clonotype was found a few times. The V call is TRBV12-3 or TRBV12-4, the J call TRBJ2-7; tentative D call: TRBD1 (7 bases). V was trimmed by 2 bases and J by 6 bases, leaving 20 bases between them. The CDR3 is 16 amino acids. The CDR3 region has the DNA TGTGCCAGCAGTTTACGGACAGGAGGGGGTTCCCTCGAGCAGTACTTC. Translated, it gives CASSLRTGGGSLEQYF.

This chain uses TRBV7-9 with TRBJ2-1; D possibly uses TRBD1 or TRBD2 (5 bases each). There are 16 residues in the CDR3. Trimming took off 7 bases at V and 2 bases at J, with 18 bases between the two ends. CDR1 SEHNR and CDR2 FQNEAQ come from the germline V gene (reference sequence). CDR3 region: CASTPPRGRTYNEQFF. CDR3 bases: TGTGCCAGCACCCCTCCGAGGGGCCGAACCTACAATGAGCAGTTCTTC.

This clonotype occurred once. The J gene is TRBJ2-4, the V gene TRBV6-2 or TRBV6-3; tentative D call: TRBD1 (6 bases). The CDR3 totals 18 residues. The V end was cut by 0 bases, the J end by 0 bases, with 15 bases between. Germline V lookup: CDR1 MNHEY, CDR2 SVGEGT. The CDR3 spells CASSYSGQGLKAKNIQYF. The CDR3 bases are TGTGCCAGCAGTTACTCGGGGCAGGGGTTGAAAGCCAAAAACATTCAGTACTTC.

This chain links TRBV12-3 or TRBV12-4 with TRBJ2-1; 10 positions agree with TRBD1. Trimming cost V 5 bases and J 5 bases; bases outside gene matches: 6. This CDR3 comprises 15 residues. The CDR3 here is CASSPPGTGDNEQFF. The CDR3 DNA sequence: TGTGCCAGCAGTCCTCCCGGGACAGGGGACAATGAGCAGTTCTTC.

The rearrangement uses TRBV3-1 and TRBJ2-4, with unresolved D. Germline values: CDR1 LGHDT, CDR2 YNNKEL (reference sequence). The germline V and J ends were trimmed by 2 bases and 0 bases, with 20 bases remaining between them. This CDR3 has 19 residues. The CDR3 DNA follows: TGTGCCAGCAGCCAACCGTTCTCTCATTCAAGAGTAGCCAAAAACATTCAGTACTTC. Protein: CASSQPFSHSRVAKNIQYF.

This sequence joins TRBV20-1 and TRBJ2-7; TRBD1 agrees at 10 bases. Germline V gene data show CDR1 as DFQATT and CDR2 as SNEGSKA (reference sequence). V was clipped by 8 bases and J by 4 bases; unmatched bases: 11. The CDR3 contains 14 residues. The CDR3 protein is CSLGGTGDFYEQYF. CDR3 DNA sequence: TGCAGTCTCGGGGGGACAGGGGATTTTTACGAGCAGTACTTC.

This clonotype was detected ten times or more. The chain uses TRBV3-1 and TRBJ2-1; D remains ambiguous. This CDR3 spans 15 amino acids. With 1 base removed from V and 1 base from J, the gap between germline ends came to 8 bases. Germline CDR1 is LGHDT and CDR2 is YNNKEL (reference sequence). CDR3 region: CASSQAVLSYNEQFF. Written as DNA, the CDR3 is TGTGCCAGCAGCCAAGCTGTATTGTCCTACAATGAGCAGTTCTTC.

This chain uses TRBV20-1 with TRBJ2-7; D possibly corresponds to TRBD2 (6 bases). The CDR3 spans 14 residues. Per germline, CDR1 DFQATT and CDR2 SNEGSKA (reference sequence). The V and J ends lost 6 bases and 0 bases respectively, with 15 bases between them. CDR3 protein: CSARGSGNSYEQYF. CDR3 coding DNA: TGCAGTGCCCGGGGGTCCGGGAACTCCTACGAGCAGTACTTC.

This clonotype came up many times. The chain carries TRBV12-3 or TRBV12-4 and TRBJ1-2; perhaps TRBD1 as D (5 bases). The V end was cut by 2 bases, the J end by 3 bases, with 10 bases between. The CDR3 has 14 amino acids. The CDR3 DNA follows: TGTGCCAGCAGTTTAATGGGGACCCACTATGGCTACACCTTC. Protein product: CASSLMGTHYGYTF.

This clonotype was detected ten times or more. The gene calls are TRBV6-5 and TRBJ2-3, with 9 nucleotides matching TRBD1. The CDR3 runs 14 residues. J gave up 5 bases and V 8 bases, and 8 bases lay outside the gene matches. Germline V CDR1 and CDR2: MNHEY, SVGAGI. The DNA for the CDR3 is TGTGCCAGCTGCCGGGACAGGGAGGAAGATACGCAGTATTTT. This gives the protein CASCRDREEDTQYF.

The chain has TRBV7-8 and TRBJ1-5; weak D call: TRBD1 (5 bases). The CDR3 loop spans 15 amino acids. Germline loops: CDR1 SGHVS, CDR2 FQNEAQ. V lost 3 bases, J lost 3 bases, and 12 bases lay in between. CDR3: CASSFEGRNNQPQHF. The CDR3 region has the DNA TGTGCCAGCAGCTTCGAGGGGCGGAACAATCAGCCCCAGCATTTT.

This chain uses TRBV20-1 with TRBJ2-7; D is unclear. Germline assignment: CDR1 DFQATT and CDR2 SNEGSKA (reference sequence). Trimming left V 2 bases short and J 5 bases short, with 16 bases between. The CDR3 is 14 residues long. CDR3 coding DNA: TGCAGTGCTAGATACACTGGTTTAAGAGACGAGCAGTACTTC. Translated, it gives CSARYTGLRDEQYF.

In this sample, this clonotype turned up a few times. The rearrangement joins TRBV7-9 to TRBJ2-3; D is unresolved. With 1 base removed from V and 2 bases from J, the gap between germline ends came to 10 bases. Germline assignment: CDR1 SEHNR and CDR2 FQNEAQ (reference sequence). This CDR3 is built from 15 residues. CDR3: CASSLGSAHTDTQYF. The CDR3 nucleotides are TGTGCCAGCAGCTTAGGATCGGCCCACACAGATACGCAGTATTTT.

This clonotype was seen only a few times. V is TRBV20-1 and J is TRBJ2-5; TRBD2 matches 10 bases. This CDR3 region has 14 residues. Germline V gene sequence: CDR1 DFQATT, CDR2 SNEGSKA (reference sequence). V was clipped by 3 bases and J by 5 bases; unmatched bases: 6. Written as DNA, the CDR3 is TGCAGTGCTAGTTTCCTAGCGGGGGAGGAGACCCAGTACTTC. Its protein product is CSASFLAGEETQYF.

This clonotype turned up a few times. The chain carries TRBV27 and TRBJ1-3, with D unclear. V was clipped by 6 bases and J by 0 bases, with 9 bases between them. CDR3 length: 14 residues. Germline V CDR1 and CDR2: MNHEY, SMNVEV (reference sequence). The CDR3 protein is CASRPFDSGNTIYF. The CDR3 DNA follows: TGTGCCAGCAGACCTTTCGACTCTGGAAACACCATATATTTT.

This clonotype was detected ten times or more. J is TRBJ2-3 and V is TRBV29-1; 7 bases agree with TRBD2. CDR1 and CDR2 from the germline V gene are SQVTM and ANQGSEA. V lost 6 bases and J lost 6; bases outside the gene matches: 12. This CDR3 has 14 amino acids. The CDR3 coding sequence is TGCAGCGTCGCCCCTGGACTAGTCAGTGATACGCAGTATTTT. Its protein is CSVAPGLVSDTQYF.

This clonotype was detected many times. The CDR3 reads CATSGPLPDTDTQYF. The DNA of the CDR3 is TGTGCCACCAGTGGACCTCTGCCCGATACAGATACGCAGTATTTT. The chain joins TRBV24-1 to TRBJ2-3, with D uncertain. Trimming shortened V by 5 bases and J by 3 bases, and 14 bases separated the two germline ends. Per the germline V gene, CDR1 is KGHDR and CDR2 is SFDVKD. This CDR3 contains 15 residues.

The chain has TRBV6-2 or TRBV6-3 and TRBJ1-1, with D unclear. Germline values: CDR1 MNHEY, CDR2 SVGEGT. With 7 bases removed from V and 6 bases from J, the gap between germline ends came to 12 bases. The length of the CDR3 is 12 residues. The chain's CDR3 is CASTAPRAEAFF. The DNA of the CDR3 is TGTGCCAGCACCGCGCCACGCGCTGAAGCTTTCTTT.

This clonotype has only a few counts. The V gene is TRBV10-2, the J gene TRBJ2-3; maybe TRBD2 (5 bases). This CDR3 comprises 16 residues. V was pared by 1 base and J by 0 bases, with 11 bases between. Germline V gene sequence: CDR1 WSHSY, CDR2 SAAADI. The CDR3 DNA is TGCGCCAGCAGTGAGTGGGTGGACTTAAGCACAGATACGCAGTATTTT. Its protein product is CASSEWVDLSTDTQYF.

This clonotype was seen a handful of times. The chain employs TRBV11-3 and TRBJ2-1, with 11 bases lining up with TRBD2. This CDR3 region has 16 residues. V trimming: 4 bases; J trimming: 1 base; junction bases outside the gene matches: 3. Germline V gene sequence: CDR1 SGHNT, CDR2 YENEEA. The CDR3 reads CASSSSSGRSYNEQFF. The CDR3 nucleotides are TGTGCCAGCAGCTCTTCTAGCGGGAGGTCCTACAATGAGCAGTTCTTC.

This clonotype showed up just a few times. The chain links TRBV9 to TRBJ2-5, with D maybe TRBD2 (6 bases). From germline, CDR1 is SGDLS and CDR2 YYNGEE. V was cut by 4 bases and J by 4 bases, with 8 bases left in between. The CDR3 has 12 residues. The CDR3 DNA follows: TGTGCCAGCAGCCGGGGGATAGAGACCCAGTACTTC. This codes for CASSRGIETQYF.

This clonotype has a count of ten or more. The chain couples TRBV12-3 or TRBV12-4 to TRBJ2-3; maybe TRBD1 (6 bases). This CDR3 comprises 14 residues. V shed 7 bases and J shed 2 bases, with 13 bases lying between them. The chain's CDR3 is CASTNTGLTDTQYF. Here the CDR3 DNA reads TGTGCCAGCACCAATACAGGGCTCACAGATACGCAGTATTTT.

This clonotype has a handful of counts. The chain carries TRBV30 and TRBJ2-3; 8 nucleotides line up with TRBD2. The CDR3 consists of 14 residues. From germline, CDR1 is GTSNPN and CDR2 SVGIG (reference sequence). V shed 2 bases and J 6 bases; nucleotides not matched to a gene: 7. CDR3 bases: TGTGCCTGGAGTTCCCGGGGGGGTCAGGATACGCAGTATTTT. Protein: CAWSSRGGQDTQYF.

The chain uses TRBV12-3 or TRBV12-4 and TRBJ2-5, with no clear D. The V gene lost 6 bases and the J gene lost 5 bases, with 16 bases spanning the gap. The CDR3 consists of 14 residues. CDR3 in amino acids: CASRETGGGETQYF. DNA of the CDR3: TGTGCCAGCAGGGAGACTGGCGGCGGTGAGACCCAGTACTTC.

Ten or more counts support this clonotype. The chain joins TRBV7-3 to TRBJ2-1, with a weak D call TRBD2 (5 bases). V was cut by 5 bases and J by 12 bases, with 20 bases left in between. The CDR3 has 14 amino acids. Germline V gene lookup returns CDR1 SGHTA and CDR2 FQGTGA. The CDR3 protein is CASSLRGDTRWQFF. CDR3 bases: TGTGCCAGCAGCCTCCGGGGAGATACCCGGTGGCAGTTCTTC.

The chain employs TRBV3-1 and TRBJ2-5, with 14 positions matching TRBD2. The CDR3 extends over 16 amino acids. J gave up 4 bases and V 4 bases, and 5 bases lay outside the gene matches. Germline values: CDR1 LGHDT, CDR2 YNNKEL (reference sequence). The CDR3 DNA reads as TGTGCCAGCAGCCCCCAGACTAGCGGGAGGGGAGAGACCCAGTACTTC. This gives the protein CASSPQTSGRGETQYF.

The chain carries TRBV4-3 and TRBJ1-3; TRBD1 agrees at 7 bases. Germline CDR1 LGHNA, CDR2 YSLEER. After removal of 3 bases from V and 0 bases from J, the junction contained 2 bases not matched to a gene. CDR3 size: 15 residues. The CDR3 spells CASSQDRFSGNTIYF. The CDR3 coding sequence is TGCGCCAGCAGCCAGGACAGGTTCTCTGGAAACACCATATATTTT.

The V and J genes are TRBV6-1 and TRBJ1-5; D gene uncertain. Trimming cost V 8 bases and J 6 bases, with 17 bases left between them. Germline V gene data show CDR1 as MNHNS and CDR2 as SASEGT. The CDR3 loop spans 14 amino acids. CDR3 region: CASGRGADGQPQHF. The CDR3 nucleotides read TGTGCCAGCGGTCGCGGAGCGGACGGTCAGCCCCAGCATTTT.